This T cell receptor (beta chain) is drawn from a study of blood T cells in healthy people across ages (dated by TCRdb to 2015 to 2017). As for the study more broadly: Template switching captured roughly one uniquely barcoded TCR beta cDNA molecule per two T cells in model experiments. Age-related changes in TCR beta repertoire diversity were measured in the study by deep sequencing normalized with unique cDNA molecular identifiers. The donors were divided into four age groups: young (average around 16 years), middle-aged (approximately 39), aged (approximately 62) and long-lived (82). To avoid experimental bias, donors of different ages were randomly spread across the sequencing lanes. Using the same blood draw, the study looked at two additional independent replicas of 1 million unique cDNA reads for two donors, one aged 18 to 30 and the other aged 80 or older.

Libraries were made using 5' RACE. TCRdb shows the sequencer as Illumina HiSeq 2500. A second PCR of about 6 to 12 cycles was performed with a sample-barcoded 5' primer and a J-beta primer mix. Each TCR beta cDNA molecule received a unique molecular identifier from a template-switch 5' adaptor carrying 12 random nucleotides. Each sample yielded at least 3 million CDR3-containing paired-end reads. First-strand cDNA synthesis was performed from all RNA using the Mint cDNA synthesis kit, with priming by a TRBC-specific oligonucleotide. Following uracil-DNA glycosylase treatment, a first 18-cycle PCR with universal primers M1SS and BC2_uni_R was performed on all cDNA. Regarding the original processing steps: Each sample was normalized by randomly selecting 1 million high-quality reads, each carrying a distinct molecular identifier. Reads sharing molecular identifiers were discarded rather than binned into consensus sequences. MiTCR, set to a Q25 quality threshold and the strictest error-elimination algorithm, was used for CDR3 identification, clonotype clustering and error correction. Lower-bound total TCR beta diversity was estimated with a nonparametric unseen species model using Euler transformation. In TCRdb, the public reads were trimmed at Q25 with fastp and aligned with MiXCR, with productive beta chains retained. Every distinct CDR3 protein forms one entry, paired with its most common genes and DNA. TCRdb assigned the V and J calls; the authors' analysis was not used. The sample data list around 900,000 distinct CDR3 sequences, and under 35% of these were observed just once. Roughly 17% of the sample goes to the ten largest clones.

The sample holds many counts of this clonotype. This clone's antigen is unknown. There are no base qualities to consult, and no much larger clone falls within one base. Ends trimmed: V by 5 bases, J by 2 bases; bases unmatched to a gene: 9. CDR1 and CDR2, per the germline V gene (reference sequence), are PRHDT and FYEKMQ. Reading from cysteine to phenylalanine, the CDR3 counts 16 amino acids. Only the CDR3 region is kept as DNA, spanning 48 bases read in frame from base 1. The donors were some 36 Caucasian individuals from Russia, aged 6 to 90 years, who were systemically healthy. About 9.8 milliliters of peripheral blood were drawn from each donor into EDTA-treated Vacutainer tubes. PBMCs were isolated by Ficoll-Paque density-gradient centrifugation, with at least 6.5 million obtained per sample. Trizol reagent was used to extract total RNA from the PBMCs, yielding at least 5.5 micrograms per sample. For every donor, an aliquot of PBMCs went through flow cytometry to measure the percentages of naive CD45RAhigh/CD27high T cells.

The study at large found these results: As age increased, observed TCR beta diversity per million T cells dropped in a roughly linear way, and a significant reduction was already evident by age around 41. Because profiling used bulk unsorted PBMCs, naive and antigen-experienced compartments could not be compared conclusively. Compared with the aged group, the long-lived group had more naive CD4+ T cells, fewer expanded clones and increased TCR diversity, a pattern suggesting age selection. Estimates of total diversity based on one million sequenced T cells were considered lower bounds and underestimates. Because the CMV infection status of the donors was unknown, age-related changes in expanded clonotypes may potentially have been confounded. Observed TCR beta diversity correlated strongly with the percentage of naive T cells measured by flow cytometry.

The receptor's source is a woman older than 75 in good health. The rearrangement combines TRBV13 with TRBJ2-7; 10 junctional bases match TRBD1. The sample taken for sequencing was blood. The DNA sequence is given as TGTGCCAGCAGCCCCCCTAGACAGGGGGCAACCTACGAGCAGTACTTC. The encoded protein is CASSPPRQGATYEQYF.